This T cell receptor beta chain appears in the sequencing data of a study of cytomegalovirus exposure and HLA in healthy donors. Participants comprised healthy donors of bone marrow. Researchers ran the PCR with 60 Vbeta and 13 Jbeta primers. Some clones are missing from TCRdb's copy, which holds only in-frame ones; the method was immunoSEQ multiplex PCR. In total, the table holds more than 55,000 clones. For this clone: Antigen specificity is unknown.

V shed 0 bases and J shed 5 bases, with 13 bases lying between them. Germline CDR1 is MNHNY and CDR2 is SVGAGI (reference sequence). This CDR3 comprises 15 residues. Findings of the study overall: One variant, a missense change in DCLRE1C, was linked in a later analysis to TCR beta V- and J-gene trimming.

The source material was PBMCs. The rearrangement joins TRBV6-6 to TRBJ1-1; tentatively, D is TRBD1 (6 bases). The clonotype originates from a woman aged 40 to 50 in good health and CMV-seropositive. The CDR3: CASSYSPRGVTEAFF. The CDR3 DNA reads TGTGCCAGCAGTTACTCCCCCAGGGGCGTTACTGAAGCTTTCTTT.